Listed below are T cell receptor beta chains from one sample, sequenced in a study of blood T cell repertoires in COVID-19. TCRdb keeps only in-frame clones here, not all; method: immunoSEQ multiplex PCR. The data hold roughly 100,000 clones, with over 75% observed a single time. Sequencing was carried out using peripheral blood. These receptors were taken from a man aged 50-59 years with acute or convalescent COVID-19. Each CDR3 is given without its conserved first and last residue.

v_gene	j_gene	len	CDR3aa
TRBV7-3	TRBJ2-2	13	ASSLSGVGTGELF
TRBV21-1	TRBJ2-5	14	ASSNRLAGTQETQY
TRBV3-1/TRBV3-2	TRBJ2-5	13	ASSPSAGADETQY
TRBV20-1	TRBJ2-7	9	SATSGFEQY
TRBV11-3	TRBJ2-1	13	ASSLGRLAGGKQF
TRBV5-1	TRBJ1-1	11	ASSLNMNTEAF
TRBV4-1	TRBJ1-1	10	ASSQGQLEAF
TRBV5-4	TRBJ1-2	12	ASSLQVVNYGYT
TRBV2	TRBJ2-7	12	ASRSTSSTGEQY
TRBV5-1	TRBJ1-3	11	ASSSFSGNTIY
TRBV6-2/TRBV6-3	TRBJ2-1	16	ASSYPGLAGANYNEQF
TRBV11-3	TRBJ1-2	12	ASSLEPGNYGYT
TRBV24-1	TRBJ1-2	14	ATSAYSQQGNYGYT
TRBV28	TRBJ2-1	12	ASSFILEAGEQF
TRBV5-1	TRBJ2-3	14	ASSLTLAGGQNTQY
TRBV5-4	TRBJ2-7	12	ASSFGTGGYEQY
TRBV30	TRBJ1-2	12	AWRPTGRNYGYT
TRBV6-6	TRBJ2-7	11	ASRLRQEYEQY
TRBV20-1	TRBJ2-5	13	SATESSRAQETQY
TRBV9	TRBJ2-3	14	ASSAYHDLSTDTQY
TRBV4-1	TRBJ2-1	10	ASSPGREEQF
TRBV11-2	TRBJ2-1	14	ASSLTRLAGNNEQF
TRBV5-6	TRBJ2-7	13	ASSPFDRVLYEQY
TRBV6-5	TRBJ2-7	13	ASSYSRQGPGEQY
TRBV27	TRBJ2-7	12	ASSPGGRTYEQY
TRBV28	TRBJ2-7	14	ASSLQFVSLRYEQY
TRBV12-3/TRBV12-4	TRBJ1-5	11	ASSLALLQPQH
TRBV19	TRBJ2-3	12	ASSIAGGSDTQY
TRBV28	TRBJ1-5	12	ASSLGQGRQPQH
TRBV3-1/TRBV3-2	TRBJ1-1	11	ASSQVPDTEAF
TRBV9	TRBJ2-5	14	ASSVDPVGPGRTQY
TRBV15	TRBJ2-7	13	ATSSKQGNLYEQY
TRBV15	TRBJ2-7	13	ATSRERTGDHEQY
TRBV5-1	TRBJ2-1	11	ASSLGQGNEQF
TRBV11-2	TRBJ2-5	13	ASSIYGQGRETQY
TRBV11-2	TRBJ1-1	15	ASSLNRQGMMNTEAF
TRBV27	TRBJ1-1	12	ASSAQGWGSEAF
TRBV9	TRBJ2-2	13	ASSETSGKTGELF
TRBV28	TRBJ1-1	12	ASNPSTPNTEAF
TRBV24-1	TRBJ2-1	10	ATSDFLNEQF
TRBV12-5	TRBJ2-7	14	ASGLVGLAGSYEQY